The rows below give T cell receptor beta chains drawn from one sample of a study of shared clonotypes between healthy human individuals. Sequencing was performed with immunoSEQ multiplex PCR; in TCRdb, only in-frame clones are kept and a portion is missing. The sample lists over a million clones; approximately 96% were seen once. The sample comprised naive CD4+ T cells sorted from blood. The origin of the receptors is a man aged 25 to 45 in good health. CDR3s include the opening cysteine and the closing phenylalanine or tryptophan. The order of the fields is D gene, J gene, V gene, clone size, CDR3 DNA, CDR3 protein. A D gene is named only where the DNA matches it firmly. The size field is filled for only some rows; it gives once, few, many or a size class.

- TRBJ2-6 TRBV5-3 once TGTGCCAGAAGCTTGTACGACGGGGCCAACGTCCTGACTTTC CARSLYDGANVLTF
TRBD2 TRBJ2-1 TRBV11-3 - TGTGCCAGCAGCTCAAGCGGGATCCGCTACAATGAGCAGTTCTTC CASSSSGIRYNEQFF
- TRBJ2-1 TRBV28 - TGTGCCAGCCGAGGCAGACCCTACAATGAGCAGTTCTTC CASRGRPYNEQFF
- TRBJ1-3 TRBV18 - TGTGCCAGCTCACCCCTCCGGGACACCTCTGGAAACACCATATATTTT CASSPLRDTSGNTIYF
- TRBJ2-3 TRBV6-5 - TGTGCCAGCAGGAACACTGGGGGTGGGACAGATACGCAGTATTTT CASRNTGGGTDTQYF
- TRBJ1-1 TRBV7-9 few TGTGCCAGCAGCCGACTATTAGGGACGGACACTGAAGCTTTCTTT CASSRLLGTDTEAFF
- TRBJ2-1 TRBV7-7 - TGTGCTAGCAGCCCATACGAGGGGGGTAATGAGCAGTTCTTC CASSPYEGGNEQFF
- TRBJ2-1 TRBV5-1 - TGCGCCAGCAGCTCTATCGGGACACCTCCCTACAATGAGCAGTTCTTC CASSSIGTPPYNEQFF
- TRBJ1-1 TRBV28 - TGTGCCAGCAGTTTATTAGGGGGGTTCACTGAAGCTTTCTTT CASSLLGGFTEAFF
TRBD1 TRBJ2-7 TRBV5-1 - TGCGCCAGCAGCGTTCGGACAGGGGCCAGCTCCTACGAGCAGTACTTC CASSVRTGASSYEQYF
- TRBJ2-7 TRBV11-2 - TGTGCCAGCAGCTTAAGCCCACTGAGTTCTCGCGAGCAGTACTTC CASSLSPLSSREQYF
TRBD2 TRBJ2-3 TRBV27 - TGTGCCAGCAGTTTATTTTCTGTAGCGGGAGGGCCAGATACGCAGTATTTT CASSLFSVAGGPDTQYF
TRBD2 TRBJ2-7 TRBV27 - TGTGCCAGCAGTCGAATCCCCCGGGGAGGGGATTCCTACGAGCAGTACTTC CASSRIPRGGDSYEQYF
TRBD1 TRBJ2-1 TRBV5-1 - TGCGCCAGCAGCCTCGGGACAGGGCGGAATTACAATGAGCAGTTCTTC CASSLGTGRNYNEQFF
TRBD2 TRBJ2-7 TRBV10-2 - TGCGCCAGCAGTGAGGTCGGGGGGACTAGTCTTTACGAGCAGTACTTC CASSEVGGTSLYEQYF
TRBD2 TRBJ2-7 TRBV9 - TGTGCCAGCAGCCCTCGAGCGGGAGGATCCTACGAGCAGTACTTC CASSPRAGGSYEQYF
- TRBJ1-5 TRBV6-1 - TGTGCCAGCAGTGAATGGTTAGGGGATAGCTGGAATCAGCCCCAGCATTTT CASSEWLGDSWNQPQHF
- TRBJ1-1 TRBV5-4 - TGTGCCAGCACCTCTCGAGGGGGGACTGAAGCTTTCTTT CASTSRGGTEAFF
TRBD1 TRBJ2-7 TRBV2 - TGTGCCAGCAACCGGGACAGGATCACCTACGAGCAGTACTTC CASNRDRITYEQYF
- TRBJ2-7 TRBV6-6 - TGTGCCAGCAGTTACCGGGACTCAGGGGAGCAGTACTTC CASSYRDSGEQYF
- TRBJ2-1 TRBV10-2 - TGCGCCAGCAGTGACAGCTGGTCCTACAATGAGCAGTTCTTC CASSDSWSYNEQFF
TRBD1 TRBJ2-7 TRBV19 - TGTGCCAGTAGTAGGCCGATCGGACAGGGTAGCTCCTACGAGCAGTACTTC CASSRPIGQGSSYEQYF
TRBD2 TRBJ2-6 TRBV4-3 - TGCGCCAGCAGCCAAGATAGCGGGAGGCTCACTGGGGCCAACGTCCTGACTTTC CASSQDSGRLTGANVLTF
TRBD1 TRBJ2-7 TRBV6-5 few TGTGCCAGCAGTTTACTTGGACAGGGTGCCGAGCAGTACTTC CASSLLGQGAEQYF
- TRBJ2-7 TRBV5-5 once TGTGCCAGCAGCGTAATGGGGGCGGACGAGCAGTACTTC CASSVMGADEQYF
- TRBJ1-1 TRBV18 - TGTGCCAGCTCACCTGAGGTCCGGTTCATGAACACTGAAGCTTTCTTT CASSPEVRFMNTEAFF
- TRBJ2-1 TRBV20-1 - TGCAGTGCTCGGTACAATGAGCAGTTCTTC CSARYNEQFF
TRBD2 TRBJ2-5 TRBV4-1 - TGCGCCAGCAGCTTAAGGCGGTCTAGCGGGAGAGGGAAAGAAGAGACCCAGTACTTC CASSLRRSSGRGKEETQYF
- TRBJ1-4 TRBV19 - TGTGCCAGTAAACGGAGCGGGGTGGAAAAACTGTTTTTT CASKRSGVEKLFF
- TRBJ2-3 TRBV5-4 - TGTGCCAGCAGCTTGGGTGGTGGGGGGAGCACAGATACGCAGTATTTT CASSLGGGGSTDTQYF
TRBD1 TRBJ1-5 TRBV7-2 - TGTGCCAGCAGCTTAGTAGGGGGACAGGGGTATCAGCCCCAGCATTTT CASSLVGGQGYQPQHF
TRBD1 TRBJ1-5 TRBV27 - TGTGCCAGCAGCTCCTCAGGGGGCATACAGCCCCAGCATTTT CASSSSGGIQPQHF
TRBD1 TRBJ1-2 TRBV28 - TGTGCCAGCAGACAGGGGAGGGGTGGCTACACCTTC CASRQGRGGYTF
- TRBJ1-3 TRBV10-1 - TGCGCCAGCAGTGAAGGAAACTCTGGAAACACCATATATTTT CASSEGNSGNTIYF
TRBD1 TRBJ1-1 TRBV14 - TGTGCCAGCAGCCAACCAGGGGGCCGTGAAGCTTTCTTT CASSQPGGREAFF
- TRBJ2-5 TRBV18 - TGTGCCAGCTCACCGCTCACTCGGACAGTGTCTACAGGAGAGACCCAGTACTTC CASSPLTRTVSTGETQYF
- TRBJ2-3 TRBV5-1 once TGCGCCAGCAGCCTACGGGGAAACACAGATACGCAGTATTTT CASSLRGNTDTQYF
- TRBJ2-2 TRBV9 - TGTGCCAGCAGCGCCGGGGTCGGGACCTTTACCGGGGAGCTGTTTTTT CASSAGVGTFTGELFF
- TRBJ1-5 TRBV27 - TGTGCCAGCAGTCCCTACAGTAGCAATCAGCCCCAGCATTTT CASSPYSSNQPQHF
- TRBJ1-1 TRBV5-6 - TGTGCCAGCAGCTTGAGACGGACTGAAGCTTTCTTT CASSLRRTEAFF
TRBD2 TRBJ2-7 TRBV7-9 - TGTGCCAGCAGCGCCGGGACTAGCGGGAGTATACGTCCCTACGAGCAGTACTTC CASSAGTSGSIRPYEQYF
TRBD1 TRBJ2-7 TRBV19 - TGTGCCAGTAGCTTTACAGGGGCTACCTACGAGCAGTACTTC CASSFTGATYEQYF
- TRBJ1-4 TRBV6-1 - TGTGCCAGCAGTCGGGACTTCAACCCACTAAAACTGTTTTTT CASSRDFNPLKLFF
TRBD1 TRBJ1-1 TRBV5-1 - TGCGCCAGCAGCTTGGGCACAGGGGGCGAAGCTTTCTTT CASSLGTGGEAFF
- TRBJ2-7 TRBV19 - TGTGCCAGTAGTATAGTGGCACAGTCCCTCTACGAGCAGTACTTC CASSIVAQSLYEQYF
- TRBJ2-7 TRBV6-6 - TGTGCCAGCAGTCACAGGGAGGGACTTTTCTACGAGCAGTACTTC CASSHREGLFYEQYF